This T cell receptor beta chain stems from a study of blood T cell repertoires in COVID-19. Study-level information: Researchers got acute and convalescent COVID-19 samples from the United States, Italy and Spain.

Trimming cost V 2 bases and J 2 bases, with 10 bases left between them. The CDR3 covers 15 residues. The V gene's germline CDR1 is MNHNS and CDR2 SASEGT. The repertoire was sequenced with immunoSEQ multiplex PCR; TCRdb's copy has only in-frame clones and lacks some. The table shows about 150,000 clones, with approximately 85% occurring only once. Enrollment of patients from Seattle took place during active infection, with longitudinal follow-up. V usage is TRBV6-1 and J usage is TRBJ1-3, with D possibly matching TRBD1 (6 bases). Sequenced input: peripheral blood. This TCR was recovered from a man aged 60-69 years with COVID-19, enrolled during active disease. The CDR3 here is CASSELDSPGNTIYF. For the CDR3, the DNA is TGTGCCAGCAGTGAATTGGACAGTCCTGGAAACACCATATATTTT.